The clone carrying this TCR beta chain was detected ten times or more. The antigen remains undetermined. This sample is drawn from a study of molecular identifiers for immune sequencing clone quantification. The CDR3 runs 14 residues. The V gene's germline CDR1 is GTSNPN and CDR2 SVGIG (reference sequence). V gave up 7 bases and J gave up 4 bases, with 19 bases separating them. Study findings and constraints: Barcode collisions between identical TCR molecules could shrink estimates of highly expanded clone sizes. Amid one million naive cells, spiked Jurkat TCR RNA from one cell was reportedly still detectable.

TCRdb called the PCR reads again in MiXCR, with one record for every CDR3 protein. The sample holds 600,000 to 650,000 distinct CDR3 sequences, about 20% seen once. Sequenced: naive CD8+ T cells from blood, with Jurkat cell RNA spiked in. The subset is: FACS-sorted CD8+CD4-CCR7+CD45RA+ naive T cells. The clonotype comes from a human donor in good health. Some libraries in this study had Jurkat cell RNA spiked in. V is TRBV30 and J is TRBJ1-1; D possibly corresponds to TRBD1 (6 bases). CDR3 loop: CAFGSGAASTEAFF. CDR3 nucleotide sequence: TGTGCCTTCGGGTCGGGGGCGGCAAGCACTGAAGCTTTCTTT.